A selection of T cell receptor beta chains follows, all from one sample in a study of identical twins. MiXCR, run by TCRdb on the 5' RACE reads, gives a single entry per CDR3 protein. The sample records a few hundred thousand distinct CDR3 sequences, roughly 9% being singletons. Sequenced input: naive T cells sorted from blood. These receptors all come from a woman in her forties or fifties in good health. Both conserved end residues are part of each CDR3. The order of the fields is CDR3 protein, clone size, V gene, CDR3 length, D gene. D genes are given only for firm matches. The size of a clone is reported for some rows only, either as once, few or many, or as a class for expanded clones.

CDR3: CASSLDRGKLFF
size: NA
V: TRBV18
length: 12
D: TRBD1

CDR3: CAWSVQGNEQFF
size: many
V: TRBV30
length: 12
D: NA

CDR3: CASSLGRARANYGYTF
size: many
V: TRBV12-3/TRBV12-4
length: 16
D: NA

CDR3: CSATRPTGIGQNEKLFF
size: few
V: TRBV20-1
length: 17
D: TRBD1

CDR3: CASSFGEIYFQYF
size: NA
V: TRBV7-9
length: 13
D: NA

CDR3: CSASGIGSYNEQFF
size: many
V: TRBV20-1
length: 14
D: NA

CDR3: CASSPGRVVYNEQFF
size: NA
V: TRBV6-7
length: 15
D: NA

CDR3: CASSPLEGLSGANVLTF
size: NA
V: TRBV27
length: 17
D: NA

CDR3: CSVGLAGLYEQYF
size: NA
V: TRBV29-1
length: 13
D: TRBD2

CDR3: CASSLETDEQFF
size: many
V: TRBV5-1
length: 12
D: NA

CDR3: CASSLAFSHRDTEAFF
size: few
V: TRBV5-1
length: 16
D: NA

CDR3: CSARGTGYNEQFF
size: NA
V: TRBV20-1
length: 13
D: TRBD1

CDR3: CSASGRVTGELFF
size: NA
V: TRBV20-1
length: 13
D: TRBD2

CDR3: CASSPTRLTTYNEQFF
size: few
V: TRBV11-2
length: 16
D: NA

CDR3: CASSVAEETQYF
size: NA
V: TRBV9
length: 12
D: NA

CDR3: CSVFGDTQYF
size: NA
V: TRBV29-1
length: 10
D: NA

CDR3: CASGDQPQHF
size: few
V: TRBV12-3/TRBV12-4
length: 10
D: NA

CDR3: CASSQGQGSWTEAFF
size: NA
V: TRBV4-1
length: 15
D: TRBD1

CDR3: CASSLVRDSPFSYEQYF
size: NA
V: TRBV12-3/TRBV12-4
length: 17
D: NA

CDR3: CASIRDYTGELFF
size: few
V: TRBV25-1
length: 13
D: NA

CDR3: CASSRDRRNEKLFF
size: many
V: TRBV12-3/TRBV12-4
length: 14
D: TRBD1

CDR3: CASSLGGLFYNEQFF
size: few
V: TRBV5-1
length: 15
D: NA

CDR3: CASSVGGPSTDTQYF
size: NA
V: TRBV9
length: 15
D: NA

CDR3: CSAIFLPADTQYF
size: NA
V: TRBV20-1
length: 13
D: NA

CDR3: CASSGMPRNEQYF
size: few
V: TRBV4-1
length: 13
D: NA

CDR3: CATSDQRRGNQPQHF
size: few
V: TRBV24-1
length: 15
D: NA

CDR3: CASSLMGLAEEGVTDTQYF
size: few
V: TRBV7-6
length: 19
D: TRBD2

CDR3: CASSAGQAATEAFF
size: many
V: TRBV5-1
length: 14
D: TRBD1

CDR3: CASGREGAYNEQFF
size: NA
V: TRBV6-1
length: 14
D: TRBD2

CDR3: CASSLSNTSPDTQYF
size: NA
V: TRBV27
length: 15
D: NA

CDR3: CATSDRTGGETEAFF
size: many
V: TRBV24-1
length: 15
D: TRBD1

CDR3: CASSLMQGGYGYTF
size: many
V: TRBV12-3/TRBV12-4
length: 14
D: TRBD1

CDR3: CASTEREGSYEQYF
size: few
V: TRBV7-6
length: 14
D: TRBD2

CDR3: CSAIAGVSDTQYF
size: few
V: TRBV20-1
length: 13
D: TRBD2

CDR3: CASSFYGLAGKETQYF
size: few
V: TRBV5-1
length: 16
D: TRBD2

CDR3: CASSARDYSYEQYF
size: NA
V: TRBV9
length: 14
D: TRBD2

CDR3: CAIRAIGHPLHF
size: NA
V: TRBV10-3
length: 12
D: NA

CDR3: CASSLRTGDGFYYGYTF
size: many
V: TRBV5-6
length: 17
D: TRBD1

CDR3: CASSPHRGRPIYNEQFF
size: few
V: TRBV3-1
length: 17
D: NA

CDR3: CATGSNQPQHF
size: NA
V: TRBV24-1
length: 11
D: NA

CDR3: CASSQDASGSSYNEQFF
size: few
V: TRBV4-2
length: 17
D: TRBD2

CDR3: CASSSRRGVKDTQYF
size: NA
V: TRBV11-3
length: 15
D: NA

CDR3: CASSSGTEALNEQFF
size: few
V: TRBV5-6
length: 15
D: TRBD1

CDR3: CASSVGGRTGDTQYF
size: few
V: TRBV9
length: 15
D: NA

CDR3: CASSLGRDRGARLGAFF
size: few
V: TRBV5-6
length: 17
D: TRBD1

CDR3: CSVAEAKNIQYF
size: many
V: TRBV29-1
length: 12
D: NA

CDR3: CASSGTEGIGELFF
size: few
V: TRBV12-3/TRBV12-4
length: 14
D: TRBD1

CDR3: CASSLALPNTEAFF
size: NA
V: TRBV5-1
length: 14
D: NA

CDR3: CASSTDWTGIGQPQHF
size: NA
V: TRBV12-3/TRBV12-4
length: 16
D: TRBD1

CDR3: CASSLGTKDTQYF
size: many
V: TRBV11-2
length: 13
D: NA